This T cell receptor (beta chain) was captured in a study of cytomegalovirus exposure and HLA in healthy donors. V lost 1 base, J lost 3 bases, and 7 bases lay in between. Germline lookup yields CDR1 SEHNR and CDR2 FQNEAQ (reference sequence). The CDR3 spans 13 residues. Primers for the PCR totalled 60 Vbeta and 13 Jbeta. Libraries were prepared by immunoSEQ multiplex PCR; TCRdb keeps only in-frame clonotypes and omits some of them. The table includes some 140,000 clones, 75% detected once. With respect to this clone: Other DNA sequences from this sample encode an identical CDR3 as well.

The sequencing input was PBMCs. This sequence was found in a young man in good health and CMV-seronegative. The rearrangement uses TRBV7-9 and TRBJ2-7, with D possibly being TRBD2 (5 bases). CDR3 in DNA: TGTGCCAGCAGCTTAGAGGCGGGCTACGAGCAGTACTTC. Encoded protein: CASSLEAGYEQYF.